This T cell receptor (beta chain) appears in the sequencing data of a study of blood T cell repertoires in COVID-19. Participant age was 18 to 89 years, and participants resided in fewer than 25 US areas. Assignment of participants to cohorts was predicated upon participant-reported clinical history. The CDR3 covers 18 residues. With 1 base removed from V and 0 bases from J, the gap between germline ends came to 15 bases. Germline CDR1 and CDR2: KGHSH and LQKENI. This clone was counted a single time. TCRdb's table, derived via immunoSEQ multiplex PCR, lists solely in-frame clones and lacks some. The sample comprises about 250,000 clones, around 89% of which are singletons, and approximately 9.5% rests with the top ten.

The clonotype originates from a man between 40 and 49 years old who had recovered from COVID-19. The chain recombines TRBV18 with TRBJ1-4, with unresolved D. Sample: PBMCs or T cells enriched from blood (not recorded which). Written as DNA, the CDR3 is TGTGCCAGCTCACCACAAGTAGGGTCCGGGACAACTAATGAAAAACTGTTTTTT. Protein product: CASSPQVGSGTTNEKLFF.